Listed below are T cell receptor beta chains from one sample, sequenced in a study of T cells after yellow fever vaccination. TCRdb itself ran the 5' RACE reads through MiXCR, one entry per CDR3 protein. The sample lists about 330,000 distinct CDR3 sequences, around 8.1% occurring once. The material sequenced was PBMCs, taken about 49 days after the first yellow fever vaccination. The receptors were sampled from a man aged 18 to 30 who received the YFV17D yellow fever vaccine. The CDR3 runs from the conserved cysteine through the conserved F or W. Each record gives: V gene, D gene, clone size, J gene, CDR3 protein, CDR3 DNA. A D gene is named only where the DNA matches it firmly. The size entry is marked missing in some rows and otherwise reads once, few, many or a size class.

>TRBV20-1|TRBD2|many|TRBJ2-1
CSATLAGGYNEQFF
TGCAGTGCCACCCTAGCGGGGGGCTACAATGAGCAGTTCTTC
>TRBV5-4|-|many|TRBJ1-6
CASSSDRKNSPLHF
TGTGCCAGCAGCTCTGACCGGAAAAATTCACCCCTCCACTTT
>TRBV6-1|TRBD2|few|TRBJ2-5
CASKAAGGTFETQYF
TGTGCCAGCAAAGCAGCGGGGGGGACGTTTGAGACCCAGTACTTC
>TRBV2|-|many|TRBJ1-1
CASSGVRDTEAFF
TGTGCCAGCAGTGGCGTAAGGGACACTGAAGCTTTCTTT
>TRBV3-1|TRBD2|few|TRBJ2-7
CASSRRTSGSYEQYF
TGTGCCAGCAGCCGACGGACTAGCGGGAGCTACGAGCAGTACTTC
>TRBV10-3|TRBD2|-|TRBJ2-2
CAISERLADTGELFF
TGTGCCATCAGTGAGCGGCTAGCGGACACCGGGGAGCTGTTTTTT
>TRBV5-4|-|many|TRBJ2-3
CASSLDGSTDTQYF
TGTGCCAGCAGCTTGGACGGGAGCACAGATACGCAGTATTTT
>TRBV6-1|-|-|TRBJ2-2
CASTQRRVQDGELFF
TGTGCCAGCACCCAGAGGAGGGTTCAGGACGGGGAGCTGTTTTTT
>TRBV20-1|-|once|TRBJ1-1
CSARGPGGWAEAFF
TGCAGTGCCCGAGGTCCGGGAGGGTGGGCTGAAGCTTTCTTT
>TRBV20-1|-|-|TRBJ2-3
CSARGGRSTDTQYF
TGCAGTGCTAGAGGCGGCAGGAGCACAGATACGCAGTATTTT
>TRBV6-1|-|-|TRBJ2-7
CASRRNLQAEYEQYF
TGTGCCAGCAGGCGGAATCTACAGGCTGAATACGAGCAGTACTTC
>TRBV6-5|TRBD2|-|TRBJ2-3
CASSYFSGTDTQYF
TGTGCCAGCAGTTACTTTAGCGGGACAGATACGCAGTATTTT
>TRBV4-3|TRBD1|few|TRBJ1-5
CASSRTGGQPQHF
TGCGCCAGCAGCCGAACAGGGGGTCAGCCCCAGCATTTT
>TRBV9|TRBD1|-|TRBJ2-2
CASSDRGSNTGELFF
TGTGCCAGCAGCGACAGGGGATCGAACACCGGGGAGCTGTTTTTT
>TRBV7-2|TRBD2|few|TRBJ2-3
CASSSGLAGDLIRYF
TGTGCCAGCAGCTCGGGACTAGCGGGGGACCTTATTCGGTATTTT
>TRBV28|-|few|TRBJ2-5
CASSPDPEQRGTQYF
TGTGCCAGCAGTCCCGACCCCGAGCAGAGGGGGACCCAGTACTTC
>TRBV4-3|-|-|TRBJ2-1
CASSQDIGLASYNEQFF
TGCGCCAGCAGCCAAGATATCGGCCTAGCGAGCTACAATGAGCAGTTCTTC
>TRBV7-2|-|-|TRBJ2-3
CASSLEGPSPNTQYF
TGTGCCAGCAGCTTAGAGGGGCCGTCCCCAAATACGCAGTATTTT
>TRBV3-1|-|-|TRBJ2-3
CASSQWGAQDTQYF
TGTGCCAGCAGCCAATGGGGGGCCCAAGATACGCAGTATTTT
>TRBV7-9|-|-|TRBJ1-1
CASSLVRTDAFF
TGTGCCAGCAGCTTAGTTAGGACTGATGCTTTCTTT
>TRBV12-3/TRBV12-4|TRBD1|many|TRBJ2-3
CASSPGTAQYF
TGTGCCAGCAGCCCCGGGACAGCGCAGTATTTT
>TRBV7-2|TRBD1|few|TRBJ2-5
CASSSGQGEPQETQYF
TGTGCCAGCAGCTCCGGACAGGGAGAACCGCAAGAGACCCAGTACTTC
>TRBV4-2|TRBD2|-|TRBJ2-3
CASSQPGLAGARFFTDTQYF
TGTGCCAGCAGCCAACCGGGACTAGCGGGGGCCCGGTTCTTCACAGATACGCAGTATTTT
>TRBV5-5|-|few|TRBJ2-7
CASSLVRRGPYEQYF
TGTGCCAGCAGCTTGGTTCGCAGGGGCCCCTACGAGCAGTACTTC
>TRBV3-1|-|few|TRBJ1-1
CASSPPNLYTEAFF
TGTGCCAGCAGCCCCCCCAACTTATACACTGAAGCTTTCTTT
>TRBV7-2|-|few|TRBJ2-5
CASSLDRGRQETQYF
TGTGCCAGCAGCTTAGACCGGGGACGGCAAGAGACCCAGTACTTC
>TRBV5-1|TRBD1|few|TRBJ1-1
CASSLGQGSDTEAFF
TGCGCCAGCAGCTTGGGACAGGGATCGGACACTGAAGCTTTCTTT
>TRBV7-2|-|few|TRBJ1-3
CASSSNSGNTIYF
TGTGCCAGTAGCAGCAACTCTGGAAACACCATATATTTT
>TRBV5-1|-|many|TRBJ1-4
CASSELGLGDNEKLFF
TGCGCCAGCAGCGAGCTTGGCTTGGGGGATAATGAAAAACTGTTTTTT
>TRBV12-3/TRBV12-4|-|few|TRBJ2-1
CASRPNRRGNEQFF
TGTGCCAGCAGACCCAACCGGCGGGGCAATGAGCAGTTCTTC
>TRBV12-3/TRBV12-4|-|few|TRBJ2-3
CASSFEETDTQYF
TGTGCCAGCAGTTTCGAGGAAACAGATACGCAGTATTTT
>TRBV28|-|few|TRBJ2-7
CASSPGAVGGYDEQYF
TGTGCCAGCAGTCCCGGGGCCGTAGGGGGGTATGACGAGCAGTACTTC
>TRBV9|-|-|TRBJ1-2
CASSNQGVGYTF
TGTGCCAGCAGCAACCAAGGGGTCGGCTACACCTTC
>TRBV4-1|TRBD2|few|TRBJ2-5
CASSPPLAGSEETQYF
TGCGCCAGCAGCCCGCCCCTAGCGGGTTCGGAAGAGACCCAGTACTTC
>TRBV4-3|-|-|TRBJ1-2
CASSQDPRGYGYGYTF
TGCGCCAGCAGCCAAGACCCTCGGGGTTACGGCTATGGCTACACCTTC
>TRBV4-1|TRBD2|few|TRBJ2-5
CASSLKARSGGSQETQYF
TGCGCCAGCAGTCTAAAAGCACGGAGCGGGGGATCCCAAGAGACCCAGTACTTC
>TRBV20-1|TRBD2|many|TRBJ2-5
CSAPPATSGGTTQETQYF
TGCAGTGCCCCGCCCGCAACTAGCGGGGGAACAACACAAGAGACCCAGTACTTC
>TRBV5-5|-|few|TRBJ1-1
CASSWGRNTEAFF
TGTGCCAGCAGCTGGGGACGGAACACTGAAGCTTTCTTT
>TRBV20-1|TRBD1|-|TRBJ2-1
CSAQTGVINEQFF
TGCAGTGCTCAGACAGGGGTTATCAATGAGCAGTTCTTC
>TRBV5-4|-|few|TRBJ2-3
CAIQASRGDTQYF
TGTGCCATTCAGGCTAGCCGGGGGGATACGCAGTATTTT
>TRBV7-2|-|many|TRBJ2-5
CASSPSGAQETQYF
TGTGCCAGCAGCCCCTCGGGGGCCCAAGAGACCCAGTACTTC
>TRBV5-1|-|few|TRBJ2-5
CASSFTEETQYF
TGCGCCAGCAGCTTTACCGAAGAGACCCAGTACTTC
>TRBV7-6|TRBD1|few|TRBJ1-1
CASSSQGRVNTEAFF
TGTGCCAGCAGCTCACAGGGGAGGGTGAACACTGAAGCTTTCTTT
>TRBV29-1|-|-|TRBJ2-5
CSVDKGMKETQYF
TGCAGCGTTGATAAGGGCATGAAAGAGACCCAGTACTTC
>TRBV28|-|-|TRBJ1-1
CASSRYPLDSGEAFF
TGTGCCAGCAGCCGATACCCGCTCGACTCCGGTGAAGCTTTCTTT
>TRBV12-3/TRBV12-4|-|few|TRBJ1-2
CASSLGGAWYGYTF
TGTGCCAGCAGCCTGGGGGGGGCTTGGTATGGCTACACCTTC
>TRBV20-1|-|many|TRBJ1-1
CSAIPGNTEAFF
TGCAGTGCTATTCCGGGGAACACTGAAGCTTTCTTT
>TRBV20-1|-|-|TRBJ1-2
CGARRGGEYGYTF
TGCGGTGCTAGAAGGGGGGGCGAGTACGGCTACACCTTC
>TRBV5-1|TRBD1|few|TRBJ1-2
CASSLAGGSGYTF
TGCGCCAGCAGCTTGGCAGGGGGCAGTGGCTACACCTTC
>TRBV10-1|TRBD1|-|TRBJ2-2
CASSKLGTGDTGELFF
TGCGCCAGCAGTAAGCTTGGGACAGGGGACACCGGGGAGCTGTTTTTT
>TRBV4-3|-|-|TRBJ2-5
CASSGPPEETQYF
TGCGCCAGCAGCGGGCCCCCGGAGGAGACCCAGTACTTC
>TRBV12-3/TRBV12-4|TRBD1|-|TRBJ2-5
CASSGTGDVETQYF
TGTGCCAGCAGCGGTACAGGGGACGTAGAGACCCAGTACTTC
>TRBV5-1|TRBD2|many|TRBJ2-3
CASSLAGFGDTQYF
TGCGCCAGCAGCCTAGCGGGGTTTGGCGATACGCAGTATTTT
>TRBV29-1|-|few|TRBJ2-5
CSVLEQGIETQYF
TGCAGCGTTTTAGAACAGGGAATCGAGACCCAGTACTTC
>TRBV4-3|-|few|TRBJ1-6
CASSQEWGGNSPLHF
TGCGCCAGCAGCCAAGAGTGGGGCGGTAATTCACCCCTCCACTTT